This TCR beta chain originates from a study of Graves' ophthalmopathy and Graves' hyperthyroidism. As for the study in general: Stable hyperthyroidism meant no ophthalmopathy within 18 months of follow-up. Regarding the study as a whole: Most thyroid clonotypes with frequency above 0.001 were detected in blood too.

In germline, CDR1 is SQVTM, CDR2 ANQGSEA. With 2 bases removed from V and 0 bases from J, the gap between germline ends came to 9 bases. The CDR3 spans 14 residues. The sequenced template was RNA, covering the TCR beta CDR3 region. First-round RT-PCR with HTBI primers preceded a second-round multiplex PCR. TCRdb reprocessed the multiplex PCR reads with MiXCR, giving one entry per CDR3 protein. The sample includes a few hundred thousand distinct CDR3 sequences, about 35% of them seen just once. This clonotype was seen at least ten times. Its antigen is currently unknown. The chain employs TRBV29-1 and TRBJ2-3; no firm D call. The sequencing input was peripheral blood or thyroid tissue (not recorded which). The TCR sequence derives from an adult man with Graves' hyperthyroidism. The chain's CDR3 is CSVETATSTDTQYF. The CDR3 region has the DNA TGCAGCGTTGAAACAGCGACTAGCACAGATACGCAGTATTTT.